This T cell receptor (beta chain) comes out of a study of response to subunit inactivated influenza vaccine. Study-level results: T cells newly recruited by each seasonal influenza vaccination are few, the authors suggested.

A single record per CDR3 protein comes from TCRdb applying MiXCR to the RT-PCR reads. The profile covers hundreds of thousands of distinct CDR3 sequences, with 10% to 15% appearing a single time and under 15% taken by the ten largest. This CDR3 is 18 amino acids long. V shed 7 bases, J shed 5 bases, and the junction held 20 bases outside the gene matches. Germline V gene lookup returns CDR1 DFQATT and CDR2 SNEGSKA (reference sequence). About this clonotype itself: The antigen is not known.

The sequence derives from a man aged 45-65 years who received an inactivated influenza vaccine. Specimen: PBMCs from blood, collected 40 to 50 days after vaccination. This chain links TRBV20-1 with TRBJ2-5, with TRBD2 identical over 12 bases. CDR3 nucleotides: TGCAGTGGACCGGCTCCGGGACTAGCGGGCCCTCGAAGGGAGACCCAGTACTTC. Protein: CSGPAPGLAGPRRETQYF.